These 8 T cell receptor beta chains originate from one sample sequenced in a study of T cell repertoires in cytomegalovirus infection. MiXCR, run by TCRdb on the reads, gives a single entry per CDR3 protein. The top ten hold roughly an eighth of the sample, which has about 450,000 distinct CDR3 sequences, roughly 30% seen once. Sequenced: PBMCs. These receptors were collected from a human donor in good health (CMV status not recorded). Some clones in this sample may be carry-over from other donors' samples.

Concerning this clonotype itself: One end of the junction fails to match germline, which may point to a read error. This sequence joins TRBV7-2 and TRBJ2-1; no clear D gene. CDR1 and CDR2 (germline): SGHTA, FQGNSA. There are 14 residues in the CDR3. CDR3 DNA sequence: TGTGCCAGCAGCCCTGGTATACTCAATAATGAGCCGTTCTTC. Protein sequence: CASSPGILNNEPFF.

The V and J genes are TRBV19 and TRBJ1-6; tentatively, D is TRBD1 (5 bases). This CDR3 is built from 12 residues. V gave up 5 bases and J gave up 10 bases, with 9 bases separating them. Looked up from germline, CDR1 is LNHDA and CDR2 is SQIVND (reference sequence). The CDR3 DNA is TGTGCCAGTAGTTATCCAGGGTCACCCCTCCACTTT. It specifies CASSYPGSPLHF.

The genes are TRBV5-1 and TRBJ2-5; 8 nucleotides line up with TRBD1. V dropped 4 bases and J dropped 2; count of bases not matched to a gene: 10. The CDR3 runs 16 residues. Per the germline V gene, CDR1 is SGHRS and CDR2 is YFSETQ. Written as DNA, the CDR3 is TGCGCCAGCAGCGGAACTGGACAGGGTCAACAAGAGACCCAGTACTTC. Translation gives CASSGTGQGQQETQYF. Looking up the rest from reference TRBV5-1 and TRBJ2-5 gives the full variable domain: KAGVTQTPRYLIKTRGQQVTLSCSPISGHRSVSWYQQTPGQGLQFLFEYFSETQRNKGNFPGRFSGRQFSNSRSEMNVSTLELGDSALYLCASSGTGQGQQETQYFGPGTRLLVL.

V gene TRBV19 combines with J gene TRBJ2-3; D is perhaps TRBD1 or TRBD2 (5 bases each). The CDR3 runs 18 residues. CDR1 is LNHDA and CDR2 is SQIVND in the germline V gene (reference sequence). Trimming removed 3 bases at V and 2 bases at J, with 21 bases between. The CDR3 region has the DNA TGTGCCAGTAGTATTCCCTACGCCGGGACGGCGCACACAGATACGCAGTATTTT. Protein product: CASSIPYAGTAHTDTQYF.

The chain combines TRBV5-6 with TRBJ1-2; 11 bases align to TRBD1. From germline, CDR1 is SGHDT and CDR2 YYEEEE. J gave up 4 bases and V 3 bases, and 17 bases lay outside the gene matches. The CDR3 sequence is 19 residues long. Written as DNA, the CDR3 is TGTGCCAGCAGCTGCCATCCCCGGACAGGGGGCTCATTGTGCTATGGCTACACCTTC. Amino acid sequence: CASSCHPRTGGSLCYGYTF. Variable domain in full (rest from reference TRBV5-6 and TRBJ1-2): DAGVTQSPTHLIKTRGQQVTLRCSPKSGHDTVSWYQQALGQGPQFIFQYYEEEERQRGNFPDRFSGHQFPNYSSELNVNALLLGDSALYLCASSCHPRTGGSLCYGYTFGSGTRLTVV.

This clonotype was seen a handful of times. The chain employs TRBV4-3 and TRBJ2-1, with a weak D call TRBD2 (6 bases). Per the germline V gene, CDR1 is LGHNA and CDR2 is YSLEER. The V end lost 0 bases, the J end lost 10 bases, and 13 bases lay between the germline ends. The CDR3 spans 14 residues. The DNA of the CDR3 is TGCGCCAGCAGCCAAGACTCGACTAGGCAGGAGCAGTTCTTC. Translation: CASSQDSTRQEQFF.

This clonotype was seen repeatedly, ten times or more. V usage is TRBV11-2 and J usage is TRBJ1-4, with 11 bases aligning to TRBD1. The CDR3 runs 14 residues. Germline V gene lookup returns CDR1 SGHAT and CDR2 FQNNGV. Unmatched junction bases numbered 4, after V lost 6 bases and J lost 7 bases. Here the CDR3 reads CASSRDRGSEKLFF. Here the CDR3 DNA reads TGTGCCAGCAGTCGGGACAGGGGGAGTGAAAAACTGTTTTTT.

This clonotype appeared a few times. The rearrangement links TRBV19 to TRBJ2-7; the D is unclear. Germline lookup yields CDR1 LNHDA and CDR2 SQIVND (reference sequence). The V end was cut by 0 bases, the J end by 1 base, with 7 bases between. The length of the CDR3 is 14 residues. This chain's CDR3 is CASSIDGLSYEQYF. CDR3 coding DNA: TGTGCCAGTAGTATAGACGGCCTTTCCTACGAGCAGTACTTC.